Listed below are T cell receptor beta chains from one sample, sequenced in a study of blood T cell repertoires in COVID-19. TCRdb's copy holds only in-frame clones and misses some; the assay was immunoSEQ multiplex PCR. The data show about 250,000 clones, around 89% seen once. Sequencing input: PBMCs or T cells enriched from blood (not recorded which). These receptors all stem from a woman in her 50s who had recovered from COVID-19. CDR3s include the opening cysteine and the closing phenylalanine or tryptophan. Each record gives: V gene, D gene, J gene, clone size, CDR3 DNA, CDR3 protein. D genes are given only for firm matches. Clone sizes are given selectively: once, few, many, or a class where the clone is expanded.

TRBV19	NA	TRBJ2-2	NA	TGTGCCAGTAGTATAGGGCGACAGGTCCCGTACCGGGAGCTGTTTTTT	CASSIGRQVPYRELFF
TRBV28	TRBD1	TRBJ1-5	NA	TGTGCCAGCAGTTTCCGGGACAGACAAAATCAGCCCCAGCATTTT	CASSFRDRQNQPQHF
TRBV6-2/TRBV6-3	TRBD1	TRBJ2-7	NA	TGTGCCAGCAGTTACATGAGTTCAGGGGGCATGGACGAGCAGTACTTC	CASSYMSSGGMDEQYF
TRBV28	NA	TRBJ1-2	NA	TGTGCCAGCAGTTTGTTAACAGGCGGTAGTGGCTACACCTTC	CASSLLTGGSGYTF
TRBV10-3	NA	TRBJ2-7	NA	TGTGCCATCAGTGAAGAGGGAGGCTTTGCCTACGAGCAGTACTTC	CAISEEGGFAYEQYF
TRBV6-5	TRBD1	TRBJ1-5	NA	TGTGCTACCAGCACCAAGGACAGGGGCAATCAGCCCCAGCATTTT	CATSTKDRGNQPQHF
TRBV5-3	NA	TRBJ1-3	NA	TGTGCCAGAAGCTCCTCGCGAGACAGGACGAGGCGAAACACCATATATTTT	CARSSSRDRTRRNTIYF
TRBV10-3	NA	TRBJ2-1	NA	TGTGCCATCAGTGTCGGACGGGGGAAGTTCTTC	CAISVGRGKFF
TRBV7-2	TRBD1	TRBJ1-2	NA	TGTGCCAGCAGCTTAGGGCAGGGGGCTGGGTATGGCTACACCTTC	CASSLGQGAGYGYTF
TRBV7-3	NA	TRBJ2-1	NA	TGTGCCAGCAGCTTAATTCGCGGAGAGCAGTTCTTC	CASSLIRGEQFF
TRBV4-3	NA	TRBJ2-3	NA	TGCGCCAGCAGCCAAGACAGGGGCACAGATACGCAGTATTTT	CASSQDRGTDTQYF
TRBV28	TRBD1	TRBJ1-4	NA	TGTGCCAGCAGCCGGACAGGGAGAAAGGAAAAACTGTTTTTT	CASSRTGRKEKLFF
TRBV7-3	TRBD2	TRBJ2-3	NA	TGTGCCAGCAGCCGGGGAGGGAGCACAGATACGCAGTATTTT	CASSRGGSTDTQYF
TRBV7-3	TRBD1	TRBJ2-5	once	TGTGCCAGCAGCTTGACAGGGGGCAAGCAAGAGACCCAGTACTTC	CASSLTGGKQETQYF
TRBV11-2	NA	TRBJ1-1	few	TGTGCCAGCAACCCCATTGCCGGGGGACGTAATGAAGCTTTCTTT	CASNPIAGGRNEAFF
TRBV18	NA	TRBJ2-5	NA	TGTGCCAGCTCACCTAGAGCGGGTCAAGAGACCCAGTACTTC	CASSPRAGQETQYF
TRBV28	TRBD1	TRBJ2-7	NA	TGTGCCAGCAGTTTACCCTCAACGGACAGGGGTAACTCCTACGAGCAGTACTTC	CASSLPSTDRGNSYEQYF
TRBV28	NA	TRBJ2-7	few	TGTGCCAGCAGTTTGGGTCTAGCGCCCCACGAGCAGTACTTC	CASSLGLAPHEQYF
TRBV7-2	NA	TRBJ1-5	NA	TGTGCCAGCAGCTCGGGACAACGGGTATCAAATCAGCCCCAGCATTTT	CASSSGQRVSNQPQHF
TRBV9	NA	TRBJ2-3	NA	TGTGCCAGCAGCGTATCAGGGGCAGATACGCAGTATTTT	CASSVSGADTQYF
TRBV29-1	TRBD1	TRBJ1-2	NA	TGCAGCGTCCGCGACAGGGCTAACTATGGCTACACCTTC	CSVRDRANYGYTF
TRBV5-4	TRBD1	TRBJ1-1	once	TGTGCCAGCAGCTCGGAGGGACAGGCGGGCACTGAAGCTTTCTTT	CASSSEGQAGTEAFF
TRBV10-3	TRBD1	TRBJ1-4	NA	TGTGCCACTGCGGACAGGGATCCTGAAAAACTGTTTTTT	CATADRDPEKLFF
TRBV20-1	NA	TRBJ1-2	NA	TGCAGCCACCGGTGGGGCATACGCTACACCTTC	CSHRWGIRYTF
TRBV7-2	TRBD2	TRBJ2-1	NA	TGTGCCAGCAGCTTAGTGGCGGGAGGGTCTTACAATGAGCAGTTCTTC	CASSLVAGGSYNEQFF
TRBV12-3/TRBV12-4	NA	TRBJ1-1	NA	TGTGCCAGCCAATCCCCGGGACATCGTGAAGCTTTCTTT	CASQSPGHREAFF
TRBV5-1	TRBD2	TRBJ2-1	NA	TGCGCCAGCAACTCTCCCCTCGGACTAGCGGGTAACAATGAGCAGTTCTTC	CASNSPLGLAGNNEQFF
TRBV7-2	NA	TRBJ1-1	NA	TGTGCCAGCACCTTGACACAGGGAACCACTGAAGCTTTCTTT	CASTLTQGTTEAFF
TRBV28	TRBD1	TRBJ1-3	NA	TGTGCCAGCAGTTTAACCGGGACAGCTGGAAACACCATATATTTT	CASSLTGTAGNTIYF
TRBV6-2/TRBV6-3	TRBD1	TRBJ2-5	NA	TGTGCCAGCAGTTACTCGGGACAGGGGAAAGAGACCCAGTACTTC	CASSYSGQGKETQYF
TRBV10-3	TRBD1	TRBJ2-2	NA	TGTGCCATCAGTGGTGGGACAGGGGTGACCGGGGAGCTGTTTTTT	CAISGGTGVTGELFF
TRBV28	NA	TRBJ2-1	few	TGTGCCAGCACCTTAGTGGTTAGCTCCTACAATGAGCAGTTCTTC	CASTLVVSSYNEQFF
TRBV11-2	NA	TRBJ2-7	once	TGTGCCAGCAGCTTAGGGCTAGCCGAAGAGCAGTACTTC	CASSLGLAEEQYF
TRBV5-1	TRBD1	TRBJ1-1	NA	TGCGCCAGCAGCCAAGGGACAGCGCCAATGAACACTGAAGCTTTCTTT	CASSQGTAPMNTEAFF
TRBV29-1	TRBD2	TRBJ2-1	NA	TGCAGCGTTGAAGAGTATAGCGGGAGACACTACAATGAGCAGTTCTTC	CSVEEYSGRHYNEQFF
TRBV11-1	TRBD2	TRBJ2-1	NA	TGTGCCAGCAGCTCGGGACTAGCGGGAGGGAGTCAGTTCTTC	CASSSGLAGGSQFF
TRBV4-2	NA	TRBJ1-6	NA	TGTGCCAGCAGCCAAGAGGCCAATCCACCCCTCCACTTT	CASSQEANPPLHF
TRBV4-3	NA	TRBJ1-2	NA	TGCGCCAGCAGCCACGACGGGTTTGGCTACACCTTC	CASSHDGFGYTF
TRBV13	NA	TRBJ2-7	NA	TGTGCCAGCAGCTTACGTAGCGGATCCTACGAGCAGTACTTC	CASSLRSGSYEQYF
TRBV19	TRBD1	TRBJ1-4	few	TGTGCCAGTAGTATCGCGGTCGGACAGGGTCGATTCAGGTTGGATGAAAAACTGTTTTTT	CASSIAVGQGRFRLDEKLFF
TRBV18	TRBD2	TRBJ2-3	NA	TGTGCCAGCTCAACAAAGCGGGAATCAACGCAGTATTTT	CASSTKRESTQYF
TRBV5-1	NA	TRBJ2-1	NA	TGCGCCAGCAGCCACGGGGAGCGCTACAATGAGCAGTTCTTC	CASSHGERYNEQFF
TRBV18	NA	TRBJ1-2	NA	TGTGCCAGCTCACCATCAGTTCTTGGGGCGGACTATGGCTACACCTTC	CASSPSVLGADYGYTF
TRBV5-1	NA	TRBJ2-3	NA	TGCGCCAGCAGCTTGGCAGACACAGATACGCAGTATTTT	CASSLADTDTQYF
TRBV30	TRBD1	TRBJ1-3	NA	TGTGCCTGGGCCGGAAACGGGAAAAAGACAGGGGGCTCTGGAAACACCATATATTTT	CAWAGNGKKTGGSGNTIYF
TRBV5-6	NA	TRBJ1-2	NA	TGTGCCAGCAGCCCCGGACAGATCCTAAATAACTATGGCTACACCTTC	CASSPGQILNNYGYTF
TRBV18	NA	TRBJ1-6	NA	TGTGCCAGCTCACCGGGTGGGGCGGCTTCACCCCTCCACTTT	CASSPGGAASPLHF
TRBV20-1	NA	TRBJ1-5	NA	TGCAGTGCTAGTGGGTCGGTTTCGAATAGCAATCAGCCCCAGCATTTT	CSASGSVSNSNQPQHF
TRBV9	NA	TRBJ2-1	NA	TGTGCCAGCAGCGTAGGAGGAGATGTGGTTGAGCAGTTCTTC	CASSVGGDVVEQFF
TRBV7-2	TRBD2	TRBJ2-7	NA	TGTGCCAGCAGCCCCCGAGGGACTAGCGGGCTTTACGAGCAGTACTTC	CASSPRGTSGLYEQYF
TRBV4-1	NA	TRBJ1-2	once	TGCGCCAGCAGCCCCAGGACAGACCCCCTACTACCCTATGGCTACACCTTC	CASSPRTDPLLPYGYTF
TRBV5-1	NA	TRBJ2-7	NA	TGCGCCAGCAGCTTAGAACAATCAGGGGCCGGGGCGGTCGAGCAGTACTTC	CASSLEQSGAGAVEQYF
TRBV27	NA	TRBJ1-1	NA	TGTGCCAGCAGTTTTGACAGGAACACTGAAGCTTTCTTT	CASSFDRNTEAFF
TRBV19	NA	TRBJ2-1	once	TGTGCCAGTACCGAAGCGTCGAGCTCCTACAATGAGCAGTTCTTC	CASTEASSSYNEQFF
TRBV15	TRBD1	TRBJ2-1	NA	TGTGCCACCAGCAGAGGGGCCCAGGGGGCCTACAATGAGCAGTTCTTC	CATSRGAQGAYNEQFF
TRBV6-1	NA	TRBJ1-5	NA	TGTGCCAGCAGTGAAGTATTGACAAATGCCCGCAATCAGCCCCAGCATTTT	CASSEVLTNARNQPQHF